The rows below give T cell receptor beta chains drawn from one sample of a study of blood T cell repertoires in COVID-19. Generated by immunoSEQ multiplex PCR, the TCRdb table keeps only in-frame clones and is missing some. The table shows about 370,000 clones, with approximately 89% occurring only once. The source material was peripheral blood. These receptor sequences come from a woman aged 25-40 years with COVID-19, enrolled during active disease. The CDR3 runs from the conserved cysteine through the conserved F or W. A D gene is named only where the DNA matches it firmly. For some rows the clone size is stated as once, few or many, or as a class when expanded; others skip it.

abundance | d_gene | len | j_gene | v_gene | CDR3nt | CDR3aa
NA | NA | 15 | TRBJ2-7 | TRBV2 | TGTGCCAGCAGGGACCTTGGACTAACGGCCTACGAGCAGTACTTC | CASRDLGLTAYEQYF
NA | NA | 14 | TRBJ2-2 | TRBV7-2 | TGTGCCAGCAGCTCAGGCGGGACCCCCGGGGAGCTGTTTTTT | CASSSGGTPGELFF
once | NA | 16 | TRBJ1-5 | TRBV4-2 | TGTGCCAGCAGCCAAGATGGTGCCAGGAGCAATCAGCCCCAGCATTTT | CASSQDGARSNQPQHF
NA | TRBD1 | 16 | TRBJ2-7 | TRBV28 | TGTGCCAGCAGTTCCCCGACCCGGGACAGGTCCCAAGGGCAGTACTTC | CASSSPTRDRSQGQYF
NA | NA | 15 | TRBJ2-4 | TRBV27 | TGTGCCAGCAGTTTATCGCCACTAGCCAAAAACATTCAGTACTTC | CASSLSPLAKNIQYF
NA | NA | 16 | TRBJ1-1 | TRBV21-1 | TGTGCCAGCAGCAAAGAGGGGGGGCCACGGGTCACTGAAGCTTTCTTT | CASSKEGGPRVTEAFF
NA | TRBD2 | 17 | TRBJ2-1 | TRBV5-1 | TGCGCCAGCAGCACCACACTAGCGGAAGCCTCCTACAATGAGCAGTTCTTC | CASSTTLAEASYNEQFF
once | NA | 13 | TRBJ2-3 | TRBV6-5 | TGTGCCAGCAGCCCCTGGGGGGCAGATACGCAGTATTTT | CASSPWGADTQYF
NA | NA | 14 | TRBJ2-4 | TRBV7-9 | TGTGCCAGCAGCTCCTTAGTAACCAAAAACATTCAGTACTTC | CASSSLVTKNIQYF
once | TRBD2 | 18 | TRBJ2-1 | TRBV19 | TGTGCCAGTAGTCCCGAACTAGCGGGAGAACCAATCTACAATGAGCAGTTCTTC | CASSPELAGEPIYNEQFF
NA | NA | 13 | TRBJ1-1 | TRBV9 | TGTGCCAGCAGCGTCGTCGGGGAGACTGAAGCTTTCTTT | CASSVVGETEAFF
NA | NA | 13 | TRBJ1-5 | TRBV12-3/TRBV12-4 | TGTGCCAGCAGTTTTAGTAGCAATCAGCCCCAGCATTTT | CASSFSSNQPQHF